This T cell receptor (beta chain) was documented in a study of blood T cell repertoires in COVID-19. Across the whole study: There were acute and convalescent COVID-19 samples, and they came from the United States, Italy and Spain. The analysed material was cDNA or gDNA that came from T cells, B-cell-depleted T cells, or PBMCs.

Germline V gives CDR1 KGHSH, CDR2 LQKENI. Trimming removed 0 bases from V and 3 bases from J, with 6 bases in between. The CDR3 contains 13 residues. Sequenced by immunoSEQ multiplex PCR; TCRdb stores in-frame clones only, minus some. The data hold around 68,000 clones, with around 82% observed a single time. This sequence was found in an elderly man with active COVID-19. Sequencing was done on a sample of peripheral blood. The J gene is TRBJ2-7, the V gene TRBV18; D uncertain. The CDR3 spells CASSPPSGYEQYF. The CDR3 bases are TGTGCCAGCTCACCACCGTCGGGCTACGAGCAGTACTTC.